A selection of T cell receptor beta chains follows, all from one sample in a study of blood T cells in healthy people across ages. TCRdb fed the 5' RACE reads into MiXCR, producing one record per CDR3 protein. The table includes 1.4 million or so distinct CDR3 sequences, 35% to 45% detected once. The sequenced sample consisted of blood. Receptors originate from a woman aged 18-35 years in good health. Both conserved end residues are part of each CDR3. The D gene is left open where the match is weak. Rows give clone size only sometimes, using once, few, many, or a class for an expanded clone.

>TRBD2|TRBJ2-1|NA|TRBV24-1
TGTGCCCCCCCGACTAGCGGGAGATACGTGAGCTCCTACAATGAGCAGTTCTTC
CAPPTSGRYVSSYNEQFF
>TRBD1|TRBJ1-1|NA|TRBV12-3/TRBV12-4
TGTGCCAGCAGTCCCTGGGGACAGGGCATGAACACTGAAGCTTTCTTT
CASSPWGQGMNTEAFF
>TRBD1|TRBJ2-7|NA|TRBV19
TGTGCCAGTAGTATGGGACAGGGGGACTACGAGCAGTACTTC
CASSMGQGDYEQYF
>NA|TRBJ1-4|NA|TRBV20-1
TGCAGTGCTAAGACACCGGGGAGGCGTAATGAAAAACTGTTTTTT
CSAKTPGRRNEKLFF
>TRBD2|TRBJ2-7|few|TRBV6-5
TGTGCCAGCAGTTACTCAGTAGCGGGGGCCTACGAGCAGTACTTC
CASSYSVAGAYEQYF
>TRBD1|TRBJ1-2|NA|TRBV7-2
TGTGCCAGCAGCTCCTGGGACAGCGGAATCTATGGCTACACCTTC
CASSSWDSGIYGYTF
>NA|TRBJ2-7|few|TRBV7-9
TGTGCCAGCAGCTTAAGGGAGGAAACCTACGAGCAGTACTTC
CASSLREETYEQYF
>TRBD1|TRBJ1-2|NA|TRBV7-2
TGTGCCAGCAGCTTATCCGGACAGGTCTATGGCTACACCTTC
CASSLSGQVYGYTF
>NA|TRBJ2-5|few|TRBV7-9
TGTGCCAGCAGCTTATATCAAGGGGGTAATCCGGGGATCCAGTACTTC
CASSLYQGGNPGIQYF
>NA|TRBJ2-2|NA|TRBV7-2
TGTGCCAGCAGCTCCGAAAGGATATCGAACACCGGGGAGCTGTTTTTT
CASSSERISNTGELFF
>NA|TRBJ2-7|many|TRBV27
TGTGCCAGCAGTTTTTCGGGACGGCAATACGAGCAGTACTTC
CASSFSGRQYEQYF
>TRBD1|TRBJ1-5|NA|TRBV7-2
TGTGCCAGCAGCCCAGGACAGGAATATAGCAATCAGCCCCAGCATTTT
CASSPGQEYSNQPQHF
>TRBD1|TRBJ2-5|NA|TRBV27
TGTGCCAGCAGAAGAACTACAGGGGGCCAGGAGACCCAGTACTTC
CASRRTTGGQETQYF
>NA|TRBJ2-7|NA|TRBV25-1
TGTGCCAGCCTAGCTGGTTGGGAGCAGTACTTC
CASLAGWEQYF
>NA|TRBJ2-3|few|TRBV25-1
TGTGCCAGCAGTGGGGGGAACAGGGTGACAGATACGCAGTATTTT
CASSGGNRVTDTQYF